These 8 T cell receptor beta chains were all obtained from the same sample, sequenced in a study of blood T cell repertoires in COVID-19. Repertoires were generated with immunoSEQ multiplex PCR, while TCRdb's copy carries only in-frame clones and drops some. Here the sample spans roughly 280,000 clones, around nine tenths being singletons. Specimen: peripheral blood. These receptors were taken from a young woman with COVID-19, enrolled during active disease.

This clone was counted between two and nine times. This sequence joins TRBV2 and TRBJ1-1; D ambiguous. Germline V gene sequence: CDR1 SNHLY, CDR2 FYNNEI. There are 11 residues in the CDR3. V was shortened by 6 bases and J by 11 bases, with 13 bases between the two germline ends. DNA of the CDR3: TGTGCCAGCAGCATTCTTTCTCGGGCTTTCTTT. Amino acid sequence: CASSILSRAFF.

The chain recombines TRBV10-2 with TRBJ1-6; unclear D gene. The CDR3 has 16 amino acids. Trimming shortened V by 2 bases and J by 6 bases, and 14 bases separated the two germline ends. Germline CDR1 is WSHSY and CDR2 is SAAADI. The CDR3 DNA reads TGCGCCAGCAGTGAGGCGCGGGGTTCGCGTAATTCACCCCTCCACTTT. It yields the protein CASSEARGSRNSPLHF.

CDR3 in amino acids: CASSVAGVNEQFF. The CDR3 DNA follows: TGTGCCAGCAGCGTAGCGGGAGTCAATGAGCAGTTCTTC. The chain combines TRBV9 with TRBJ2-1, with D possibly being TRBD2 (6 bases). In germline, CDR1 is SGDLS, CDR2 YYNGEE. Trimming removed 0 bases from V and 6 bases from J, with 7 bases in between. The CDR3 extends over 13 amino acids. Looking up the rest from reference TRBV9 and TRBJ2-1 gives the full variable domain: DSGVTQTPKHLITATGQRVTLRCSPRSGDLSVYWYQQSLDQGLQFLIQYYNGEERAKGNILERFSAQQFPDLHSELNLSSLELGDSALYFCASSVAGVNEQFFGPGTRLTVL.

This chain connects TRBV10-2 to TRBJ2-5; 8 bases line up with TRBD2. The CDR3 consists of 16 residues. From germline, CDR1 is WSHSY and CDR2 SAAADI. J gave up 5 bases and V 3 bases, and 11 bases lay outside the gene matches. CDR3 sequence reads: CASSDGFGRARETQYF. The CDR3 DNA reads TGCGCCAGCAGTGACGGGTTCGGGAGGGCCCGGGAGACCCAGTACTTC.

The V call is TRBV30, the J call TRBJ1-2; TRBD1 aligns across 9 bases. V was pared by 8 bases and J by 0 bases, with 4 bases of the junction left unmatched. This CDR3 is built from 13 residues. The germline gives CDR1 GTSNPN, CDR2 SVGIG (reference sequence). The CDR3 here is CAGGTGSNYGYTF. DNA of the CDR3: TGTGCCGGAGGGACAGGGTCTAACTATGGCTACACCTTC.

V is TRBV19 and J is TRBJ1-5, with D unresolved. The CDR3 runs 13 residues. Germline V lookup: CDR1 LNHDA, CDR2 SQIVND (reference sequence). V gave up 9 bases and J gave up 3 bases, with 12 bases separating them. As DNA, the CDR3 is TGTGCCAGCCAGAGACGGGACAATCAGCCCCAGCATTTT. This encodes CASQRRDNQPQHF.

J is TRBJ2-3 and V is TRBV3-1 (or the pseudogene TRBV3-2); 11 bases match TRBD2. V gave up 4 bases and J gave up 2 bases; unmatched junction bases: 5. Germline-derived CDR1 and CDR2 are LGHDT and YNNKEL (reference sequence). The CDR3 runs to 16 residues. The CDR3 spells CASSRLLAGVTDTQYF. The CDR3, as DNA: TGTGCCAGCAGCCGATTACTAGCGGGAGTCACAGATACGCAGTATTTT.

The chain recombines TRBV5-4 with TRBJ2-7; D is unresolved. V was trimmed by 5 bases and J by 0 bases, leaving 9 bases between them. Per germline, CDR1 SGHNT and CDR2 YYREEE (reference sequence). CDR3 length equals 13 residues. Here the CDR3 DNA reads TGTGCCAGCAGTTCCGGTAGCTCCTACGAGCAGTACTTC. Translation: CASSSGSSYEQYF.